Sequencing of this T cell receptor beta chain was carried out in a study of T cells expressing NK-cell markers. As for the study in general: Of eight sequenced donors, seven were HCMV-seropositive and one HCMV-seronegative. The study's findings and limits: For five or six donors, the dominant NKG2C+ clonotypes made up about 1.0-7.5% of their CD8+ T cells.

Concerning this clonotype itself: Its cognate antigen is unknown.

UMIs accompanied the 5'RACE template switching by which TCR beta cDNA was made. TCRdb re-called the 5' RACE reads; every CDR3 protein appears as one record, without DNA. The ten top clones account for about 4%, within a sample of hundreds of thousands of distinct CDR3 sequences. There are 14 residues in the CDR3. Germline V gene data show CDR1 as SEHNR and CDR2 as FQNEAQ (reference sequence). This TCR was sampled from a woman aged 18-70 years in good health. The chain employs TRBV7-9 and TRBJ1-5. The sequenced sample consisted of blood T cells: a sorted CD56 or NKG2C T cell subset, CD4+ or CD8+ T cells, or bulk PBMC T cells (not recorded which). Here the CDR3 reads CASSQEFLVQPQHF.